This TCR beta chain originates from a study of Graves' ophthalmopathy and Graves' hyperthyroidism (dated by TCRdb to between 2017 and 2018). With regard to the full study: Peripheral blood was collected before any treatment was given, at the time of initial diagnosis. To tell Graves' ophthalmopathy apart from Graves' hyperthyroidism, and to predict which patients would progress to ophthalmopathy, the study relied on TCR beta repertoire signatures. In total, over 130 blood samples were TCR-sequenced: 40 to 45 ophthalmopathy, some 72 hyperthyroidism and about 17 hyperthyroidism-to-ophthalmopathy patients. To explore V-J signatures distinguishing ophthalmopathy from hyperthyroidism, a discovery set of roughly 100 patients (roughly 42 ophthalmopathy, roughly 56 stable hyperthyroidism) was enrolled. For independent validation, a separate cohort was made up of fewer than 20 hyperthyroidism patients plus 17 patients who later progressed from hyperthyroidism to ophthalmopathy. In five or six hyperthyroidism patients, T-cell repertoires of thyroid tissue and blood were compared. After sampling, hyperthyroidism patients received methimazole starting at 30 mg daily, and ophthalmopathy patients received high-dose intravenous methylprednisolone. What the study reported, not specific to this receptor: No statistical method was used to set the sample size in advance, and the investigators knew which group each participant was assigned to. The 13-signature model separated ophthalmopathy from stable hyperthyroidism with approximately 90% sensitivity and approximately 83% specificity in cross-validation, and 80%/75% in the test set. Among expanded thyroid clonotypes with frequency above 0.001, most also showed up in blood, which suggests that blood repertoires may reflect the thyroid immune response. In validation, the model predicted ophthalmopathy progression with 55% to 71% sensitivity and 72.22% specificity; roughly eleven predicted patients were CT-confirmed with GO in a median of about 7.1 months.

At the junction V is shortened by 6 bases and J by 5 bases, with 4 bases in between. Counted from cysteine to phenylalanine, this CDR3 has 11 amino acids. The sequence is cut down to CDR3 DNA, 33 bases in frame from base 1. CDR1 WSHSY and CDR2 SAAADI are derived from the germline V gene. Ophthalmopathy patients were characterized by moderately to severely active disease, a Clinical Activity Score of at least 3, a NOSPECS grade of at least 4, and a disease duration under 3 months. Anyone with other autoimmune diseases, uncontrolled infections, pregnancy or lactation was excluded from the study. Diagnosis relied on clinical symptoms, serum thyroxine, TRAb, thyroid ultrasound and orbital computed tomography. Ficoll-Paque density gradient centrifugation was used to isolate PBMCs from about 10 ml of fresh peripheral blood. Total RNA was extracted using Trizol reagent, and RNA quality was checked on an Agilent 2100 Bioanalyzer.

This clonotype was detected ten times or more. It has no known antigen specificity. No much larger clonotype is one base removed from it; base qualities were not supplied. For repertoire sequencing, TCR beta CDR3 regions were amplified from RNA transcripts. A first-round RT-PCR used HTBI primers with the Qiagen OneStep RT-PCR kit, followed by a second-round multiplex PCR, size selection and purification. Libraries were sequenced paired-end with 100 bp reads on an Illumina HiSeq2000. The authors' pipeline ran thus. SOAPnuke was used for read processing, and reads with adapters, uncalled bases, a mean Phred below 15, or no exact constant-primer or identifier match were discarded. COPE v1.2.5 was used to merge the high-quality paired reads. Clonotypes were defined as unique nucleotide sequences and were aligned to IMGT TRB V, D and J references using MiTCR v1.1. Analysis was restricted to V-J combinations with a frequency above 0.0001, which covered over 98% of repertoires. A TCR clonal expansion and chaos score per V-J combination was defined as the ratio of F50 clonal expansion to chaos observed in the TCRdist matrix. Welch's t-statistics and random forest were used to reduce features to about a dozen V-J combinations, which were fed into a naive Bayes classifier. Thyroid-blood repertoire similarity was quantified with the Morisita-Horn index. Using fastp trimming at Q25 and MiXCR clonotype assembly, TCRdb reanalyzed the public sequencing data and kept in-frame beta chains. One record per CDR3 amino acid sequence lists the most common genes and DNA. Here the V and J calls rest on TCRdb's processing, not on the authors' analysis. This sample has hundreds of thousands of distinct CDR3 sequences in its table, and approximately 39% of those were observed once. Together, the top ten hold roughly 3.5% of the sample.

Sequenced input: peripheral blood. The sequence links TRBV10-2 to TRBJ2-2; the D gene assignment is ambiguous. The source of this sequence is an adult man with Graves' ophthalmopathy. The CDR3 region reads CASRATGELFF. The bases are TGCGCCAGCAGGGCTACCGGGGAGCTGTTTTTT.